These 19 T cell receptor beta chains were all obtained from the same sample, sequenced in a study of identical twins. A single record per CDR3 protein comes from TCRdb applying MiXCR to the 5' RACE reads. This table holds about 530,000 distinct CDR3 sequences, around 15% found once. The data were also submitted as part of a second study, on yellow fever vaccine responses in identical twins.

The source material was CD4+ T cells sorted from blood. Source of these receptors: a woman aged 18-30 years in good health.

This clonotype was counted only a few times. The rearrangement uses TRBV20-1 and TRBJ2-1; 7 nucleotides line up with TRBD1. The CDR3 loop spans 15 amino acids. V dropped 0 bases and J dropped 2; count of bases not matched to a gene: 4. CDR1 and CDR2 from the germline V gene are DFQATT and SNEGSKA (reference sequence). CDR3: CSARDGTAAYNEQFF. The CDR3 DNA follows: TGCAGTGCTAGAGATGGGACAGCAGCCTACAATGAGCAGTTCTTC.

There are many counts of this clonotype. This rearrangement joins TRBV5-1 to TRBJ2-1, with TRBD1 matching 7 bases. This CDR3 contains 15 residues. With V trimmed by 0 bases and J by 2 bases, 2 bases remained unmatched. Germline CDR1 and CDR2: SGHRS and YFSETQ. The CDR3 DNA reads as TGCGCCAGCAGCTTGGTAGGGACAGCCTACAATGAGCAGTTCTTC. Translation: CASSLVGTAYNEQFF.

This clonotype turned up a few times. The V and J genes are TRBV20-1 and TRBJ1-2; D remains ambiguous. The germline gives CDR1 DFQATT, CDR2 SNEGSKA (reference sequence). V dropped 5 bases and J dropped 1 base, with 8 bases sitting between them. CDR3 length: 12 amino acids. CDR3 sequence: CSAYSFNYGYTF. CDR3 nucleotide sequence: TGCAGTGCTTATTCCTTTAACTATGGCTACACCTTC.

The chain carries TRBV20-1 and TRBJ2-3, with D tentatively TRBD1 or TRBD2 (5 bases each). The CDR3 is 15 amino acids. Trimming cost V 5 bases and J 4 bases, with 19 bases left between them. In germline, CDR1 is DFQATT, CDR2 SNEGSKA (reference sequence). Here the CDR3 reads CSARDPSSSPDTQYF. CDR3 sequence (DNA): TGCAGTGCTCGGGACCCCTCGAGCAGCCCAGATACGCAGTATTTT.

This clonotype was seen more than once but under ten times. The rearrangement links TRBV20-1 to TRBJ2-1; D remains unclear. Trimming removed 5 bases at V and 9 bases at J, with 8 bases between. This CDR3 has 10 amino acids. CDR1 is DFQATT and CDR2 is SNEGSKA in the germline V gene (reference sequence). The CDR3 region is CSASKLEQFF. CDR3 in DNA: TGCAGTGCTTCCAAACTTGAGCAGTTCTTC.

V and J are TRBV7-9 and TRBJ2-5; 10 bases align to TRBD2. From germline, CDR1 is SEHNR and CDR2 FQNEAQ (reference sequence). J lost 5 bases, V lost 5 bases, and 8 bases had no gene match. This CDR3 has 15 amino acids. The CDR3 is CASSPLAGVGETQYF. CDR3 DNA sequence: TGTGCCAGCAGCCCCCTAGCGGGAGTCGGGGAGACCCAGTACTTC.

V usage is TRBV10-3 and J usage is TRBJ1-2; the D is unclear. V lost 8 bases and J 4 bases, leaving 11 bases between the germline ends. CDR1 is ENHRY and CDR2 is SYGVKD in the germline V gene. The length of the CDR3 is 12 residues. The CDR3, as DNA: TGTGCCATCGGAAGTACGATCTATGGCTACACCTTC. Amino acids: CAIGSTIYGYTF.

V usage is TRBV29-1 and J usage is TRBJ2-2, with D perhaps matching TRBD2 (6 bases). CDR1 and CDR2 (germline): SQVTM, ANQGSEA. V lost 2 bases, J lost 6 bases, and 7 bases lay in between. This CDR3 is 12 amino acids long. CDR3 amino acids: CSVERGAGELFF. CDR3 sequence (DNA): TGCAGCGTTGAACGCGGGGCCGGGGAGCTGTTTTTT.

The rearrangement joins TRBV29-1 to TRBJ1-1, with D maybe TRBD1 (6 bases). V was pared by 4 bases and J by 0 bases, with 15 bases between. Germline CDR1 reads SQVTM; CDR2 reads ANQGSEA. The CDR3 extends over 15 amino acids. The CDR3 loop reads CSVGGPRTLNTEAFF. In DNA, the CDR3 is TGCAGCGTTGGGGGGCCCAGGACCTTGAACACTGAAGCTTTCTTT.

The CDR3 region has the DNA TGTGCCAGCAGGGTGGGGTACGAGCAGTACTTC. Translating it yields CASRVGYEQYF. The chain joins TRBV28 to TRBJ2-7; no firm D call. Looked up from germline, CDR1 is MDHEN and CDR2 is SYDVKM. Between the trimmed V and J ends, which lost 6 bases and 4 bases, there was a span of 7 bases. CDR3 length equals 11 residues.

The chain carries TRBV2 and TRBJ2-1; 12 nucleotides line up with TRBD2. The trim removed 6 bases at V and 1 base at J, leaving 4 bases unmatched. This CDR3 is 16 amino acids long. Germline V CDR1 and CDR2: SNHLY, FYNNEI. The CDR3 loop reads CASRSSGGASYNEQFF. CDR3 nucleotides: TGTGCCAGCAGATCTAGCGGGGGGGCTTCCTACAATGAGCAGTTCTTC.

CDR3 region: CASSLVGPSSGANVLTF. The CDR3 coding sequence is TGCGCCAGCAGCTTGGTGGGTCCGAGCTCTGGGGCCAACGTCCTGACTTTC. The chain employs TRBV5-1 and TRBJ2-6; D is uncertain. CDR1 SGHRS and CDR2 YFSETQ come from the germline V gene. CDR3 length: 17 residues. Trimming left V 0 bases short and J 0 bases short, with 10 bases between.

The table lists this clonotype with a few counts. The chain links TRBV7-9 to TRBJ1-1; 9 bases line up with TRBD1. This CDR3 is 12 amino acids long. The V and J ends lost 5 bases and 12 bases, in that order; junction bases with no gene match: 7. Germline V CDR1 and CDR2: SEHNR, FQNEAQ (reference sequence). CDR3 sequence reads: CASSKDRGVPFF. The CDR3 coding sequence is TGTGCCAGCAGCAAAGACAGGGGGGTGCCTTTCTTT.

This chain links TRBV11-2 with TRBJ2-3; 10 nucleotides align to TRBD2. Germline values: CDR1 SGHAT, CDR2 FQNNGV. The junction had 12 bases not matched to a gene; V was cut back by 1 base and J by 2 bases. CDR3 length: 19 amino acids. The CDR3 loop reads CASSLGASGSPRLTDTQYF. For the CDR3, the DNA is TGTGCCAGCAGCTTAGGTGCTAGCGGGAGCCCCCGGCTCACAGATACGCAGTATTTT. Full variable domain (rest looked up from reference TRBV11-2 and TRBJ2-3): EAGVAQSPRYKIIEKRQSVAFWCNPISGHATLYWYQQILGQGPKLLIQFQNNGVVDDSQLPKDRFSAERLKGVDSTLKIQPAKLEDSAVYLCASSLGASGSPRLTDTQYFGPGTRLTVL.

This clonotype was detected only a few times. The V gene is TRBV29-1, the J gene TRBJ1-4; tentatively, D is TRBD1 (6 bases). V was cut by 7 bases and J by 8 bases, with 17 bases left in between. The CDR3 contains 13 residues. CDR1 and CDR2 (germline): SQVTM, ANQGSEA. In DNA form, the CDR3 reads TGCAGCGCTGGAAGACAGGATAGGGAAAAACTGTTTTTT. It codes for CSAGRQDREKLFF.

The J gene is TRBJ2-1, the V gene TRBV24-1; maybe TRBD2 (5 bases). V was cut by 6 bases and J by 1 base, with 12 bases left in between. The CDR3 is made up of 15 amino acids. From germline, CDR1 is KGHDR and CDR2 SFDVKD. CDR3 sequence: CATSSSELSYNEQFF. Here the CDR3 DNA reads TGTGCCACCAGTAGTAGCGAGCTTTCCTACAATGAGCAGTTCTTC.

This clonotype was recorded a few times. V gene TRBV9 combines with J gene TRBJ2-1; TRBD2 matches at 9 bases. There are 16 residues in the CDR3. Germline CDR1 SGDLS, CDR2 YYNGEE. Losses at the gene ends were 0 bases for V and 1 base for J; bases not matched to a gene: 2. CDR3 nucleotides: TGTGCCAGCAGCGTAGGCGGGGGGGCGTCCTACAATGAGCAGTTCTTC. As protein: CASSVGGGASYNEQFF.

This clonotype was found many times. DNA for the CDR3: TGTGCCAGCAGAAAACCGGGACAGATAAACAATGAGCAGTTCTTC. Protein: CASRKPGQINNEQFF. The chain recombines TRBV2 with TRBJ2-1, with 7 bases lining up with TRBD1. Trimming at V came to 6 bases and at J to 5 bases, leaving 10 bases not matched to a gene. Per germline, CDR1 SNHLY and CDR2 FYNNEI. The CDR3 is 15 amino acids.

The chain carries TRBV28 and TRBJ2-1, with 14 bases that match TRBD2. Germline CDR1 is MDHEN and CDR2 is SYDVKM. CDR3 length: 17 amino acids. V lost 5 bases to trimming and J lost 3 bases; unmatched junction nucleotides: 6. CDR3 coding DNA: TGTGCCAGCAGTAATCGGACTAGCGGGAGGCGCTACAATGAGCAGTTCTTC. As protein: CASSNRTSGRRYNEQFF.